This T cell receptor (beta chain) emerged from a study of blood T cell repertoires in COVID-19. Turning to the study itself: COVID-19 samples, acute and convalescent, were from the United States, Italy and Spain. The analysed material was cDNA or gDNA that came from T cells, B-cell-depleted T cells, or PBMCs.

Source study methods: Reference gene primer amplification gave estimated nucleated cell counts. The data were produced by immunoSEQ multiplex PCR, yet TCRdb's version contains in-frame clones alone and is incomplete. The V and J calls and the clone size are those of that table, but D and trimming were determined from the DNA. This table holds under 300,000 clones, approximately 80% found once. CDR1 is WSHSY, CDR2 SAAADI, per germline. The CDR3 is made up of 17 amino acids. Unmatched junction bases numbered 3, after V lost 0 bases and J lost 2 bases. This clone has just one count. The chain couples TRBV10-2 to TRBJ1-6; 8 bases match TRBD1. This sequence originates from a woman aged 40 to 55 with active or convalescent COVID-19. The sequencing input was peripheral blood. The CDR3 DNA sequence: TGCGCCAGCAGTGAGTCGGCAGGGGGCACCTATAATTCACCCCTCCACTTT. Translated, it gives CASSESAGGTYNSPLHF.